The clone carrying this TCR beta chain has ten or more counts. V lost 3 bases, J lost 4 bases, and 13 bases lay in between. The CDR3 consists of 14 residues. Germline loops: CDR1 SGHRS, CDR2 YFSETQ. This entry is derived from a study of T-cell reconstitution after alpha-beta-depleted transplantation in children. Unique molecular identifiers were incorporated into the prepared TCRbeta library. TCRdb independently ran MiXCR on the PCR reads; one entry per CDR3 protein. The data show some 300,000 distinct CDR3 sequences, 10% seen once. The sample here was PBMCs from the stem cell graft donor, taken from the stem cell graft. This TCR derives from a human donor who donated a stem cell graft to a child with acute lymphoblastic leukemia. The chain uses TRBV5-1 and TRBJ1-1; D gene unclear. CDR3 coding DNA: TGCGCCAGCAGCTCGGAGGTGGGGTTCACTGAAGCTTTCTTT. Protein: CASSSEVGFTEAFF. Full variable domain (remainder filled in from reference TRBV5-1 and TRBJ1-1): KAGVTQTPRYLIKTRGQQVTLSCSPISGHRSVSWYQQTPGQGLQFLFEYFSETQRNKGNFPGRFSGRQFSNSRSEMNVSTLELGDSALYLCASSSEVGFTEAFFGQGTRLTVV.